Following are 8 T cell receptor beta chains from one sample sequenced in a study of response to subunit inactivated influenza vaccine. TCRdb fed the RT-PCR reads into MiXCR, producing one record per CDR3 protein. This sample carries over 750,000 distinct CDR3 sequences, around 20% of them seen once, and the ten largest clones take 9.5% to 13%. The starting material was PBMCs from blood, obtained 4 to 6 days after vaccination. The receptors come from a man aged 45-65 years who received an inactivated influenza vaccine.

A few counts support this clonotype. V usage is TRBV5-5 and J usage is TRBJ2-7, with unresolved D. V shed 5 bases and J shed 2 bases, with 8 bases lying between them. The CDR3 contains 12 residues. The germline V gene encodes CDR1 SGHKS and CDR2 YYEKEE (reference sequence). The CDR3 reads CASSSSPYEQYF. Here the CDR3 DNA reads TGTGCCAGCAGTTCGTCTCCCTACGAGCAGTACTTC. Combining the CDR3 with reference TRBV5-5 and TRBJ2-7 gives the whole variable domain DAGVTQSPTHLIKTRGQQVTLRCSPISGHKSVSWYQQVLGQGPQFIFQYYEKEERGRGNFPDRFSARQFPNYSSELNVNALLLGDSALYLCASSSSPYEQYFGPGTRLTVT.

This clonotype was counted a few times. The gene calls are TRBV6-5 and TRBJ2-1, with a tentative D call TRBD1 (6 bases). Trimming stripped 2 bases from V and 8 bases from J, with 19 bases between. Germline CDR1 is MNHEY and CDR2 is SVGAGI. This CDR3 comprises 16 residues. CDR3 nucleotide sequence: TGTGCCAGCAGTTACACCCAGGGGAGTAGGGTCCATGAGCAGTTCTTC. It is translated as CASSYTQGSRVHEQFF.

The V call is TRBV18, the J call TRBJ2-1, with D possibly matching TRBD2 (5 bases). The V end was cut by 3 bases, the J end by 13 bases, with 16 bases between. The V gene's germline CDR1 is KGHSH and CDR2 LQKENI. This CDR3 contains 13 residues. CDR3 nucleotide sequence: TGTGCCAGCTCACCTCAATGGCAGGACTCTCAGTTCTTC. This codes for CASSPQWQDSQFF.

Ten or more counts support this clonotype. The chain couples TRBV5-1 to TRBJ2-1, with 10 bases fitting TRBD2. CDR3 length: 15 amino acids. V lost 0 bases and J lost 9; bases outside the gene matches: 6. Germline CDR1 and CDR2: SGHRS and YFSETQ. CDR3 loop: CASSLALAGESEQFF. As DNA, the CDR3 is TGCGCCAGCAGCTTGGCGCTAGCGGGGGAAAGTGAGCAGTTCTTC.

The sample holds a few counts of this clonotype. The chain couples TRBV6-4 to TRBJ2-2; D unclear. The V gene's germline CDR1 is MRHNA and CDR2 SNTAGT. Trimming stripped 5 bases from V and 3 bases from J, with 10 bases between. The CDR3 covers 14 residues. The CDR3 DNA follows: TGTGCCAGCAGTACCACACAGTACACCGGGGAGCTGTTTTTT. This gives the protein CASSTTQYTGELFF.

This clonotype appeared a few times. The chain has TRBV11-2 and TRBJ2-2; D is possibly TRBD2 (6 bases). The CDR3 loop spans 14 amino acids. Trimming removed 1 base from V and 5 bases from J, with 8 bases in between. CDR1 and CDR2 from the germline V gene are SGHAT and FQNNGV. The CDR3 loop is CASSLVSGTGELFF. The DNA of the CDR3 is TGTGCCAGCAGCTTAGTAAGCGGGACCGGGGAGCTGTTTTTT. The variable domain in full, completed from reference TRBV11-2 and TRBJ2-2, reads EAGVAQSPRYKIIEKRQSVAFWCNPISGHATLYWYQQILGQGPKLLIQFQNNGVVDDSQLPKDRFSAERLKGVDSTLKIQPAKLEDSAVYLCASSLVSGTGELFFGEGSRLTVL.

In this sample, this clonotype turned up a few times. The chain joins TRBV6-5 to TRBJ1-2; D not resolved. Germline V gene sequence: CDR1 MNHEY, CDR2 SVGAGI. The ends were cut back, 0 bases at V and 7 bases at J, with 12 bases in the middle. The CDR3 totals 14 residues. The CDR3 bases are TGTGCCAGCAGTTACTCAACAAAGCGAGGTGGCTACACCTTC. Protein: CASSYSTKRGGYTF.

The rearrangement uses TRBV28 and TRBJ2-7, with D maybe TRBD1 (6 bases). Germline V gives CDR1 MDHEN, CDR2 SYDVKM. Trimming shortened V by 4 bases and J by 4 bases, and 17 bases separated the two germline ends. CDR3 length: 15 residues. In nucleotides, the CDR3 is TGTGCCAGCAGTTCAACAGGGAAGGGGTCTTACGAGCAGTACTTC. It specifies CASSSTGKGSYEQYF.